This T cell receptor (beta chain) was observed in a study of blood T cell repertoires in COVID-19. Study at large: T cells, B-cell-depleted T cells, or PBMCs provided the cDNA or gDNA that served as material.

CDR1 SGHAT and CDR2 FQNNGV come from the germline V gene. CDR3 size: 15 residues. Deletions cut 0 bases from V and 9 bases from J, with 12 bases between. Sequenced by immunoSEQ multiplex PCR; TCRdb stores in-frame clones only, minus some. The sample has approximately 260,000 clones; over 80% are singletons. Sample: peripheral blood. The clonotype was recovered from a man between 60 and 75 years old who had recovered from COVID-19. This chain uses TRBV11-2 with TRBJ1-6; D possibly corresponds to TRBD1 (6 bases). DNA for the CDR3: TGTGCCAGCAGCTTAGAACAGGGCGGTGTTTCACCCCTCCACTTT. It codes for CASSLEQGGVSPLHF.